This T cell receptor beta chain was found in a study of T cells in Graves' hyperthyroidism and ophthalmopathy. RNA transcripts served as the template for amplifying TCR beta CDR3 regions. HTBI primers were employed in a first-round RT-PCR of the TCR CDR3. TCRdb used MiXCR to reprocess the multiplex PCR reads, holding one entry per CDR3 protein. In the table there are around 300,000 distinct CDR3 sequences, around a fifth of which are singletons. Clinical symptoms, serum thyroxine, TRAb, thyroid ultrasound and orbital computed tomography established diagnosis. From more than 8 ml of fresh peripheral blood, PBMCs were isolated. This CDR3 is 12 amino acids long. Germline V gives CDR1 DFQATT, CDR2 SNEGSKA (reference sequence). The V end was cut by 5 bases, the J end by 9 bases, with 14 bases between.

The chain couples TRBV20-1 to TRBJ2-1; no definite D call. This receptor was obtained from a man aged 50-59 years with Graves' ophthalmopathy. The source material was blood. DNA for the CDR3: TGCAGTGCTCCTTCTAGGTCCTTTGAGCAGTTCTTC. Translated: CSAPSRSFEQFF.